The 18 T cell receptor beta chains below were found in one sample sequenced in a study of cytomegalovirus exposure and HLA in healthy donors. The PCR had 60 Vbeta and 13 Jbeta primers. Assay used: immunoSEQ multiplex PCR; TCRdb lists only in-frame clones, some missing. The repertoire holds about 130,000 clones, with 65% to 70% as singletons. Input material: PBMCs. These receptor sequences come from a human donor in good health.

This rearrangement joins TRBV6-1 to TRBJ2-3; TRBD2 aligns across 7 bases. The V gene's germline CDR1 is MNHNS and CDR2 SASEGT. Germline trimming cut 4 bases from V and 6 bases from J; bases unmatched to any gene: 10. The CDR3 has 15 amino acids. The CDR3 DNA follows: TGTGCCAGCAGTGTGTCTAGCGGAGGTCGGGATACGCAGTATTTT. As protein: CASSVSSGGRDTQYF.

This clone was picked up a small number of times. The genes are TRBV4-1 and TRBJ2-5; 12 positions agree with TRBD2. The J call is uncertain, as TRBJ2-7 better fits the DNA end. Germline V gene lookup returns CDR1 MGHRA and CDR2 YSYEKL. There are 17 residues in the CDR3. Written as DNA, the CDR3 is TGCGCCAGCAGCCAAGAGGCCGGGACTAGCGGGTCCTACGAGCAGTACTTC. Translating it yields CASSQEAGTSGSYEQYF.

This chain connects TRBV6-5 to TRBJ1-2, with 10 positions matching TRBD1. Germline V gives CDR1 MNHEY, CDR2 SVGAGI. J gave up 7 bases and V 2 bases, and 7 bases lay outside the gene matches. This CDR3 has 15 residues. The CDR3 region is CASSYTTGGKGGYTF. For the CDR3, the DNA is TGTGCCAGCAGTTACACGACAGGGGGCAAGGGTGGCTACACCTTC.

The gene calls are TRBV6-6 and TRBJ1-4; D is possibly TRBD1 (5 bases). Per germline, CDR1 MNHNY and CDR2 SVGAGI (reference sequence). The length of the CDR3 is 14 residues. V lost 4 bases and J 1 base, leaving 7 bases between the germline ends. In nucleotides, the CDR3 is TGTGCCAGCAGTTTCAGGGTAACTAATGAAAAACTGTTTTTT. Encoded protein: CASSFRVTNEKLFF.

For this clone: The junction does not match germline at one end; this may be a read error. The chain joins TRBV7-7 to TRBJ2-2; 10 nucleotides align to TRBD2. This CDR3 spans 16 amino acids. Germline V gives CDR1 SSHAT, CDR2 FNYEAQ (reference sequence). The DNA for the CDR3 is TGTGCTAGCAGCCCCCGGACTAGCGGGAACACCGGGGAGCTGTTTTTT. It specifies CASSPRTSGNTGELFF.

In nucleotides, the CDR3 is TGCGCCAGCAGCCAAGAAGGCCTAGCCTCCGATGAGCAGTTCTTC. Translation gives CASSQEGLASDEQFF. The chain uses TRBV4-3 and TRBJ2-1; tentative D call: TRBD2 (5 bases). Trimming stripped 0 bases from V and 8 bases from J, with 14 bases between. The CDR3 has 15 amino acids. Germline V gives CDR1 LGHNA, CDR2 YSLEER.

V and J are TRBV4-1 and TRBJ2-7; no clear D gene. The V gene's germline CDR1 is MGHRA and CDR2 YSYEKL. The V and J ends lost 4 bases and 0 bases respectively, with 10 bases between them. This CDR3 spans 14 amino acids. The CDR3 DNA is TGCGCCAGCAGCCCCCAGTCTGACTCCTACGAGCAGTACTTC. This translates into CASSPQSDSYEQYF.

This clone came up once. This chain links TRBV2 with TRBJ1-6; 10 positions agree with TRBD1. This CDR3 contains 14 residues. Per germline, CDR1 SNHLY and CDR2 FYNNEI. Trimming took 6 bases from V and 8 from J; bases not matched to a gene: 4. The CDR3 protein is CASRGDRGDSPLHF. DNA for the CDR3: TGTGCCAGCAGGGGGGACAGGGGAGATTCACCCCTCCACTTT. The variable domain in full, with the rest retrieved from reference TRBV2 and TRBJ1-6, is EPEVTQTPSHQVTQMGQEVILRCVPISNHLYFYWYRQILGQKVEFLVSFYNNEISEKSEIFDDQFSVERPDGSNFTLKIRSTKLEDSAMYFCASRGDRGDSPLHFGNGTRLTVT.

The sample holds a few counts of this clone. V is TRBV14 and J is TRBJ2-1; TRBD2 matches at 10 bases. The CDR3 contains 16 residues. The ends lost 0 bases at V and 4 bases at J; junction bases unmatched: 3. Germline V gives CDR1 SGHDN, CDR2 FVKESK. CDR3 residues: CASSQEGLAAYNEQFF. CDR3 nucleotide sequence: TGTGCCAGCAGCCAAGAAGGACTAGCGGCTTACAATGAGCAGTTCTTC.

The gene calls are TRBV4-1 and TRBJ2-5; no firm D call. Between the trimmed V and J ends, which lost 2 bases and 2 bases, there was a span of 6 bases. Germline CDR1 MGHRA, CDR2 YSYEKL. There are 13 residues in the CDR3. CDR3 DNA: TGCGCCAGCAGCCAACTGTTACAAGAGACCCAGTACTTC. Amino acid sequence: CASSQLLQETQYF.

The table lists this clone with a few counts. This sequence joins TRBV28 and TRBJ2-7; TRBD2 matches 7 bases. Trimming cost V 3 bases and J 2 bases; bases outside gene matches: 10. The CDR3 totals 16 residues. Looked up from germline, CDR1 is MDHEN and CDR2 is SYDVKM. DNA of the CDR3: TGTGCCAGCAGTTTGCGCTGGGCTAGCGGTACCTACGAGCAGTACTTC. Translating it yields CASSLRWASGTYEQYF.

The chain couples TRBV28 to TRBJ1-1, with 8 bases matching TRBD1. Trimming took 5 bases from V and 4 from J; bases not matched to a gene: 9. CDR1 and CDR2 from the germline V gene are MDHEN and SYDVKM. The length of the CDR3 is 15 residues. The CDR3 DNA reads TGTGCCAGCAGTGCGCAGGGGGCTCAGGGCACTGAAGCTTTCTTT. Residues: CASSAQGAQGTEAFF.

The chain joins TRBV4-3 to TRBJ1-2; 10 nucleotides align to TRBD1. Germline trimming cut 4 bases from V and 3 bases from J; bases unmatched to any gene: 5. CDR1 and CDR2 from the germline V gene are LGHNA and YSLEER. This CDR3 has 15 amino acids. The CDR3 spells CASSRRQGADYGYTF. The CDR3, as DNA: TGCGCCAGCAGCCGACGACAGGGGGCTGACTATGGCTACACCTTC.

J is TRBJ2-3 and V is TRBV9; TRBD2 matches at 7 bases. The V and J ends lost 3 bases and 0 bases, in that order; junction bases with no gene match: 10. This CDR3 is built from 17 residues. Germline V CDR1 and CDR2: SGDLS, YYNGEE. CDR3 in DNA: TGTGCCAGCAGCGCCTCCCCAACGGGACTAAGCACAGATACGCAGTATTTT. As protein: CASSASPTGLSTDTQYF.

The V gene is TRBV29-1, the J gene TRBJ2-7; unclear D gene. CDR1 and CDR2 (germline): SQVTM, ANQGSEA. There are 10 residues in the CDR3. V was trimmed by 4 bases and J by 7 bases, leaving 8 bases between them. CDR3 region: CSVVLREQYF. CDR3 bases: TGCAGCGTTGTTCTGCGGGAGCAGTACTTC.

The rearrangement uses TRBV7-2 and TRBJ1-4; D is perhaps TRBD1 (5 bases). Germline V CDR1 and CDR2: SGHTA, FQGNSA. The CDR3 runs to 15 residues. V lost 5 bases to trimming and J lost 4 bases, with 14 bases between them. For the CDR3, the DNA is TGTGCCAGCAGCCCCCGACAGCCGAATAATGAAAAACTGTTTTTT. Translating gives CASSPRQPNNEKLFF.

This clone was seen only a few times. V is TRBV9 and J is TRBJ2-5; possible D gene TRBD1, 6 bases. V was cut by 2 bases and J by 5 bases, with 10 bases left in between. The CDR3 has 13 amino acids. Germline V gives CDR1 SGDLS, CDR2 YYNGEE. The CDR3: CASSVTGQETQYF. The DNA for the CDR3 is TGTGCCAGCAGCGTTACAGGGCAGGAGACCCAGTACTTC.

DNA for the CDR3: TGTGCCAGCAGCTTAAACACGAACACTGAAGCTTTCTTT. Its translation is CASSLNTNTEAFF. This chain connects TRBV7-3 to TRBJ1-1; no clear D. The germline CDR1 and CDR2 sequences are SGHTA and FQGTGA. The CDR3 extends over 13 amino acids. Trimming removed 1 base at V and 1 base at J, with 4 bases between.